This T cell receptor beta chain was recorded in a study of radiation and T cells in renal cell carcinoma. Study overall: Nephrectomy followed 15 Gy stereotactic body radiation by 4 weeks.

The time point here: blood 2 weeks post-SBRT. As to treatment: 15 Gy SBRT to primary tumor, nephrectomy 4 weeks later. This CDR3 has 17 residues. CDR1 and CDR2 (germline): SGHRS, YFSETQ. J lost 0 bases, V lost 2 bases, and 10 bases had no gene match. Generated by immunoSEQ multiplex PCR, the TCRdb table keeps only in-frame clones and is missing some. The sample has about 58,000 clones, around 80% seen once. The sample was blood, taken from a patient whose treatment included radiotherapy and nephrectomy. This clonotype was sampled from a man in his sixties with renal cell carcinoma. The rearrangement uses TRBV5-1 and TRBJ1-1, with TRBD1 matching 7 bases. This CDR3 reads CASSLSRQGRMNTEAFF. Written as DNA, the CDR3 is TGCGCCAGCAGCTTAAGTCGACAGGGTAGGATGAACACTGAAGCTTTCTTT.